This section outlines one T cell receptor beta chain sequence together with its context. Its antigen remains unknown. The CDR3 totals 18 residues. Trimming left V 4 bases short and J 0 bases short, with 19 bases between. Germline V gives CDR1 MGHRA, CDR2 YSYEKL. This entry is derived from a study of shared clonotypes between healthy human individuals. TCRdb's copy holds only in-frame clones and misses some; the assay was immunoSEQ multiplex PCR. The sample includes roughly 320,000 clones, around 86% of them seen just once. Study-level findings and limits: Blood was the sole source, and tissue repertoires probably differ.

The clonotype was recovered from a young man in good health. J is TRBJ1-5 and V is TRBV4-1; D is unclear. Specimen: memory CD8+ T cells sorted from blood. Subset defined: CD45RO+ cells pooled with CCR7-negative TemRA cells. The CDR3 sequence: CASSLKRLGINSNQPQHF. CDR3 bases: TGCGCCAGCAGCCTCAAGAGGTTGGGGATTAATAGCAATCAGCCCCAGCATTTT.